Sequencing of this TCR beta chain was carried out in a study of blood T cell repertoires in COVID-19. Background on the study: The origin of the acute and convalescent COVID-19 samples was the United States, Italy and Spain. Sample material is recorded as cDNA or gDNA derived from T cells, B-cell-depleted T cells, or PBMCs.

As handled by the study authors: Amplification with reference gene primers provided the estimates of nucleated cell counts. Method: immunoSEQ multiplex PCR; TCRdb's copy keeps in-frame clones and lacks some. V and J calls and clone size are as listed in that table; D and trimming were resolved from the DNA. The sample includes 230,000 or so clones, around 87% of them seen just once. Patients of the Seattle cohort, enrolled during active infection, were followed longitudinally. V shed 0 bases and J shed 0 bases, with 8 bases lying between them. Germline V CDR1 and CDR2: ENHRY, SYGVKD. This CDR3 contains 15 residues.

This sequence was found in a woman aged 55-69 years with COVID-19, enrolled during active disease. V is TRBV10-3 and J is TRBJ1-1; D ambiguous. The specimen sequenced was peripheral blood. The CDR3 coding sequence is TGTGCCATCAGTGAGTCGAGAGGGCTGAACACTGAAGCTTTCTTT. Its protein product is CAISESRGLNTEAFF.